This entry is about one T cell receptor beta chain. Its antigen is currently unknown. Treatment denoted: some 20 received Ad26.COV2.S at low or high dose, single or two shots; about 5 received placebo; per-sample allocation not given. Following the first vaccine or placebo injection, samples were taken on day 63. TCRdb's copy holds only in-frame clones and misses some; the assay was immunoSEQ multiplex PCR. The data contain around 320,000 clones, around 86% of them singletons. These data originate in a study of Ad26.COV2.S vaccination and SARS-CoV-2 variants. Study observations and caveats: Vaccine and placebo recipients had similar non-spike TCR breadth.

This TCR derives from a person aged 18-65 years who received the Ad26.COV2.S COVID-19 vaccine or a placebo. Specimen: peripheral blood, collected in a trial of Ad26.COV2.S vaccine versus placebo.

In DNA form, the CDR3 reads TGTGCCAGCAGCTCGGTTAGCGGGGAGGACAATGAGCAGTTCTTC. As protein: CASSSVSGEDNEQFF. The genes are TRBV7-3 and TRBJ2-1; TRBD2 matches at 8 bases. Trimming took 4 bases from V and 5 from J; bases not matched to a gene: 7. Germline V gene sequence: CDR1 SGHTA, CDR2 FQGTGA. The length of the CDR3 is 15 residues.